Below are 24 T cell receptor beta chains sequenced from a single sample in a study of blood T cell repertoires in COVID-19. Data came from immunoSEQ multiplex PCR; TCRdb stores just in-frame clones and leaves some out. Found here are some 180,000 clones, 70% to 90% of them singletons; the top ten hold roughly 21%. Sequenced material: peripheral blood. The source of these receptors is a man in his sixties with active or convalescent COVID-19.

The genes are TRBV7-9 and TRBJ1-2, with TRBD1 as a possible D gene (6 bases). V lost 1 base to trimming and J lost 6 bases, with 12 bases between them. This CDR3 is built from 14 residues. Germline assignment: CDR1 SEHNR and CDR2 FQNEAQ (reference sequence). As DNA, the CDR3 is TGTGCCAGCAGCTTAGAGGCAGGGGTAGATGGCTACACCTTC. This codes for CASSLEAGVDGYTF.

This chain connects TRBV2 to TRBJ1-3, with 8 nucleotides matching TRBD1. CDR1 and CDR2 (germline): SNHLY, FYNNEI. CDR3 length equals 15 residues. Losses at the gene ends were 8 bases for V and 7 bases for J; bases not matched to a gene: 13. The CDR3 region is CASSLATGAGNTIYF. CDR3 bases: TGTGCCAGCTCCCTTGCGACAGGGGCGGGGAACACCATATATTTT. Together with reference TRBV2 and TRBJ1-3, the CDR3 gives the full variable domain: EPEVTQTPSHQVTQMGQEVILRCVPISNHLYFYWYRQILGQKVEFLVSFYNNEISEKSEIFDDQFSVERPDGSNFTLKIRSTKLEDSAMYFCASSLATGAGNTIYFGEGSWLTVV.

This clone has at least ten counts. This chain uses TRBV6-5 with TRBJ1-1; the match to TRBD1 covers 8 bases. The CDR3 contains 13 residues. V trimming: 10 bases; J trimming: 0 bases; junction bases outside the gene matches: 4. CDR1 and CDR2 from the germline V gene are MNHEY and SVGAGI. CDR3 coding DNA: TGTGCCACCTGGACAGGGATGAACACTGAAGCTTTCTTT. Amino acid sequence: CATWTGMNTEAFF.

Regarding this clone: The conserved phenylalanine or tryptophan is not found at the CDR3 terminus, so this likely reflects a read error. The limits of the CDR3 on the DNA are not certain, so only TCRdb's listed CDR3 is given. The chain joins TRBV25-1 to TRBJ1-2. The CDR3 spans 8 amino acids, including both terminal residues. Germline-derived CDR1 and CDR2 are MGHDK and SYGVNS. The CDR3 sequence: CASSLSPR.

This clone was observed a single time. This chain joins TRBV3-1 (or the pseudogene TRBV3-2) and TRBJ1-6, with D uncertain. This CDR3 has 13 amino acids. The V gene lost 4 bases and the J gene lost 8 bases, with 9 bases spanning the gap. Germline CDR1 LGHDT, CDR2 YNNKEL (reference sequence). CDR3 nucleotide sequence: TGTGCCAGCAGCCGAAGCGGAGATTCACCCCTCCACTTT. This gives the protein CASSRSGDSPLHF.

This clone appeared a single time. CDR3 DNA sequence: TGCGCCAGCAGCCAAGCTCACAGGGGGCATGGAAAACTGTTTTTT. It translates to CASSQAHRGHGKLFF. The gene calls are TRBV4-1 and TRBJ1-4; 9 positions agree with TRBD1. With 1 base clipped from V and 10 bases from J, the junction kept 7 bases outside the gene matches. CDR1 and CDR2 from the germline V gene are MGHRA and YSYEKL. The CDR3 is 15 amino acids.

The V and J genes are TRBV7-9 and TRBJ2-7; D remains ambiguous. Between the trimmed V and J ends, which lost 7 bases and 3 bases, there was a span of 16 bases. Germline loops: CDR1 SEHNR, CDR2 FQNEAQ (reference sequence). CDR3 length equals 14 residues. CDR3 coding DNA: TGTGCCAGCACCGTTGGAGATGAGAACTACGAGCAGTACTTC. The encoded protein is CASTVGDENYEQYF.

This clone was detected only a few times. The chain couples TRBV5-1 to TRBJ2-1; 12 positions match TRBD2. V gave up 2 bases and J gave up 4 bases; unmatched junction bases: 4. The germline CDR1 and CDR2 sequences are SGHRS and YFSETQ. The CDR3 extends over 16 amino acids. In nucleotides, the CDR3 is TGCGCCAGCAGCTTAGGACTAGCGGGGCCTTACAATGAGCAGTTCTTC. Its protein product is CASSLGLAGPYNEQFF.

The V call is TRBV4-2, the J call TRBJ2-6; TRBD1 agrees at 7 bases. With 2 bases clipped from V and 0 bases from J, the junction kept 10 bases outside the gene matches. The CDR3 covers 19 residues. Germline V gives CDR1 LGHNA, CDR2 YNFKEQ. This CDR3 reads CASSQLNRGRLSGANVLTF. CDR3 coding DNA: TGTGCCAGCAGCCAACTTAACAGGGGCAGACTCTCTGGGGCCAACGTCCTGACTTTC.

This CDR3 is CASSLTTQSNEKLFF. CDR3 bases: TGCGCCAGCAGCTTGACGACTCAGTCTAATGAAAAACTGTTTTTT. The V gene is TRBV5-1, the J gene TRBJ1-4; D gene ambiguous. V lost 1 base and J lost 3, with 10 bases in between. This CDR3 region has 15 residues. Germline V lookup: CDR1 SGHRS, CDR2 YFSETQ.

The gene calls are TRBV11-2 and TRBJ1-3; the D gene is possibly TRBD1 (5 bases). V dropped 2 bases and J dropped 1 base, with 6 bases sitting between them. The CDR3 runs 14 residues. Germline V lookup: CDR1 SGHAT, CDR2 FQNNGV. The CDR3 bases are TGTGCCAGCAGCTTATCAGGGTCTGGAAACACCATATATTTT. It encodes CASSLSGSGNTIYF.

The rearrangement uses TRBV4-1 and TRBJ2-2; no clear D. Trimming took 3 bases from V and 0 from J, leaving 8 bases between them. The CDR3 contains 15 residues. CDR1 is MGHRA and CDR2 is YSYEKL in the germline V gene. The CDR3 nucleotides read TGCGCCAGCAGCCATCGGGTCCCGAACACCGGGGAGCTGTTTTTT. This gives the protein CASSHRVPNTGELFF.

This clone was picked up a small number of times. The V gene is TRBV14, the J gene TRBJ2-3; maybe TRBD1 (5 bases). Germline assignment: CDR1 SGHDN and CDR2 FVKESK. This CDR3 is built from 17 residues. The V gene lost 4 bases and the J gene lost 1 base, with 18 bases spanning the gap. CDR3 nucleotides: TGTGCCAGCAGCCTAAAGGGGCTCCGTGGGCGCACAGATACGCAGTATTTT. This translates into CASSLKGLRGRTDTQYF.

This CDR3 is CASSTGGVQETQYF. DNA of the CDR3: TGTGCCAGCAGCACAGGGGGGGTTCAAGAGACCCAGTACTTC. The chain links TRBV5-4 to TRBJ2-5; a weak D match, TRBD1 (8 bases). The germline CDR1 and CDR2 sequences are SGHNT and YYREEE (reference sequence). The CDR3 contains 14 residues. The V end was cut by 4 bases, the J end by 2 bases, with 12 bases between. The full variable domain, completed using reference TRBV5-4 and TRBJ2-5, is ETGVTQSPTHLIKTRGQQVTLRCSSQSGHNTVSWYQQALGQGPQFIFQYYREEENGRGNFPPRFSGLQFPNYSSELNVNALELDDSALYLCASSTGGVQETQYFGPGTRLLVL.

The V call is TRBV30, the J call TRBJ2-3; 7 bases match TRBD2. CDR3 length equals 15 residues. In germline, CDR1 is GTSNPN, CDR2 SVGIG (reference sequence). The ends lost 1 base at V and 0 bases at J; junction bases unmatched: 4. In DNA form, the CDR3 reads TGTGCCTGGAGTGCCCTGGGACTAAGCACAGATACGCAGTATTTT. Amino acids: CAWSALGLSTDTQYF.

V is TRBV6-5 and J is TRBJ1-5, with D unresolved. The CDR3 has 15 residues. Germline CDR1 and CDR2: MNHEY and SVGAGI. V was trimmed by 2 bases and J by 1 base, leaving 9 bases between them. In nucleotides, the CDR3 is TGTGCCAGCAGTTACGGAGTAGGCAGCAATCAGCCCCAGCATTTT. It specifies CASSYGVGSNQPQHF.

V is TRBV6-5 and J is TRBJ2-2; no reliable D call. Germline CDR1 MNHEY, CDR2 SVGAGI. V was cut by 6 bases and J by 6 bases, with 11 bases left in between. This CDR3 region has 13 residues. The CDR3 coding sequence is TGTGCCAGCAGACCCGACACGCCCGGGGAGCTGTTTTTT. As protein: CASRPDTPGELFF.

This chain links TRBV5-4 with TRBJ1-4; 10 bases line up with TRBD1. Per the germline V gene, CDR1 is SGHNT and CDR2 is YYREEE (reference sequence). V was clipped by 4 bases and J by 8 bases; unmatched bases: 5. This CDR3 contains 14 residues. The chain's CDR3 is CASSLTGGEEKLFF. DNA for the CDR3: TGTGCCAGCAGCCTGACAGGGGGCGAAGAAAAACTGTTTTTT.

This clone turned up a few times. The CDR3 DNA follows: TGTGCCAGCAGCTTAGGCTCTAGCCCTAGCTCCTACGAGCAGTACTTC. Amino acid sequence: CASSLGSSPSSYEQYF. This chain joins TRBV7-9 and TRBJ2-7; D possibly corresponds to TRBD2 (5 bases). V was clipped by 1 base and J by 0 bases, with 13 bases between them. The germline CDR1 and CDR2 sequences are SEHNR and FQNEAQ (reference sequence). This CDR3 comprises 16 residues.

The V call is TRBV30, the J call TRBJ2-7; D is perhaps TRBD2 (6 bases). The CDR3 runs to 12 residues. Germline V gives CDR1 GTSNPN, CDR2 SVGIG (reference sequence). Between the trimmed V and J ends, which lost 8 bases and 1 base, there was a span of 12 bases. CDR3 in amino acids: CAGVGLSYEQYF. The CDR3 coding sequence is TGTGCCGGGGTGGGACTGTCCTACGAGCAGTACTTC.

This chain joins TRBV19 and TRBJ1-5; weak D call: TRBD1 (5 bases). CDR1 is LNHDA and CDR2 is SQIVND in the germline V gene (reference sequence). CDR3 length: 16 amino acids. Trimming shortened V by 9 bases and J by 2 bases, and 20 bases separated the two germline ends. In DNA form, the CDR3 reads TGTGCCAGCCGCATCCTCAGGGATACGGGCAATCAGCCCCAGCATTTT. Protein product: CASRILRDTGNQPQHF.

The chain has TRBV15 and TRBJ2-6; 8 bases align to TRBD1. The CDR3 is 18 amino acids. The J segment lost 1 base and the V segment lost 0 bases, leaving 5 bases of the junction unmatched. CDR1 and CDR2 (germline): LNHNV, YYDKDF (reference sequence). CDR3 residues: CATSRDGDRPSGANVLTF. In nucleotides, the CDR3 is TGTGCCACCAGCAGAGATGGGGACAGGCCGTCTGGGGCCAACGTCCTGACTTTC. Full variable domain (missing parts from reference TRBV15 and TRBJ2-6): DAMVIQNPRYQVTQFGKPVTLSCSQTLNHNVMYWYQQKSSQAPKLLFHYYDKDFNNEADTPDNFQSRRPNTSFCFLDIRSPGLGDTAMYLCATSRDGDRPSGANVLTFGAGSRLTVL.

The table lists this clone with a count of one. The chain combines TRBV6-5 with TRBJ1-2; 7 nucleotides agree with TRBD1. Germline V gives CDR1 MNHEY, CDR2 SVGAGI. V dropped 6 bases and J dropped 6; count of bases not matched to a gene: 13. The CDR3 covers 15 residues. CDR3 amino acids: CASSPNPTGFNGYTF. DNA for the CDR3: TGTGCCAGCAGCCCCAACCCGACAGGGTTTAATGGCTACACCTTC.

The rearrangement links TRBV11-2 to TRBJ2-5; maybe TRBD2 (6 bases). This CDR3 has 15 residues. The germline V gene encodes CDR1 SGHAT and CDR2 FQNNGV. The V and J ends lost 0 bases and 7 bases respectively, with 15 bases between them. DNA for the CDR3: TGTGCCAGCAGCTTAGAGGCATCGTCGGGAGTGACCCAGTACTTC. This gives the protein CASSLEASSGVTQYF.